Each of the 21 T cell receptor beta chains below was sequenced from the same sample in a study of T cell repertoires in aging, cancer and after chemotherapy. Peripheral blood genomic DNA, not sorted cells or RNA, was the template. A mixed TRB-A/B primer pool amplified rearranged TRB by multiplex touch-down PCR. TCRdb analysed the multiplex PCR reads with MiXCR anew, one entry per CDR3 protein. The sample yields 15,000 to 20,000 distinct CDR3 sequences, less than 45% seen once. The sample consisted of blood. These receptors all stem from a human donor with a solid tumor.

The chain's CDR3 is CASSLRYEQYF. DNA for the CDR3: TGTGCCAGCAGCTTGCGGTACGAGCAGTACTTC. V is TRBV7-2 and J is TRBJ2-7; no firm D call. This CDR3 region has 11 residues. Trimming shortened V by 3 bases and J by 4 bases, and 4 bases separated the two germline ends. In germline, CDR1 is SGHTA, CDR2 FQGNSA.

This clonotype came up a few times. The chain recombines TRBV30 with TRBJ2-5; TRBD2 matches at 7 bases. The CDR3 runs 14 residues. Germline lookup yields CDR1 GTSNPN and CDR2 SVGIG (reference sequence). V lost 1 base to trimming and J lost 5 bases; unmatched junction nucleotides: 7. CDR3 in amino acids: CAWSAGGTGETQYF. For the CDR3, the DNA is TGTGCCTGGAGTGCCGGGGGGACGGGGGAGACCCAGTACTTC.

This sequence joins TRBV5-6 and TRBJ2-5, with 8 bases aligning to TRBD2. CDR3 size: 13 residues. The germline V gene encodes CDR1 SGHDT and CDR2 YYEEEE. V trimming: 5 bases; J trimming: 4 bases; junction bases outside the gene matches: 4. The CDR3 bases are TGTGCCAGCAGTCGTACTAGCGGAGAGACCCAGTACTTC. Translated, it gives CASSRTSGETQYF.

This clonotype showed up just a few times. The chain joins TRBV2 to TRBJ2-5; no definite D call. Germline V gives CDR1 SNHLY, CDR2 FYNNEI. There are 12 residues in the CDR3. Trimming took off 4 bases at V and 1 base at J, with 4 bases between the two ends. CDR3 residues: CASSGPQETQYF. Written as DNA, the CDR3 is TGTGCCAGCAGTGGGCCCCAAGAGACCCAGTACTTC.

The chain has TRBV24-1 and TRBJ2-1; D ambiguous. Germline-derived CDR1 and CDR2 are KGHDR and SFDVKD. V was pared by 6 bases and J by 6 bases, with 11 bases between. This CDR3 spans 13 amino acids. The CDR3 DNA follows: TGTGCCACCAGTTCCCAATGGGGCAATGAGCAGTTCTTC. It specifies CATSSQWGNEQFF.

This clonotype is medium-sized. V gene TRBV6-2 or TRBV6-3 combines with J gene TRBJ2-2; 7 bases line up with TRBD2. With 2 bases clipped from V and 4 bases from J, the junction kept 7 bases outside the gene matches. From germline, CDR1 is MNHEY and CDR2 SVGEGT. The CDR3 is 16 residues long. The CDR3: CASSYVGGPGTGELFF. In nucleotides, the CDR3 is TGTGCCAGCAGTTACGTGGGAGGGCCGGGCACCGGGGAGCTGTTTTTT.

Judged by abundance, this clonotype is medium-sized. The chain combines TRBV19 with TRBJ1-4; D unresolved. The germline CDR1 and CDR2 sequences are LNHDA and SQIVND (reference sequence). V lost 3 bases, J lost 3 bases, and 8 bases lay in between. This CDR3 spans 14 amino acids. The CDR3 loop is CASSMGGANEKLFF. The CDR3 region has the DNA TGTGCCAGTAGTATGGGTGGTGCTAATGAAAAACTGTTTTTT.

The chain joins TRBV7-2 to TRBJ2-3; D might be TRBD1 (6 bases). Looked up from germline, CDR1 is SGHTA and CDR2 is FQGNSA. V lost 7 bases to trimming and J lost 6 bases, with 14 bases between them. CDR3 size: 13 residues. The CDR3 region is CASTKQGWDTQYF. The CDR3 nucleotides are TGTGCCAGCACGAAGCAGGGGTGGGATACGCAGTATTTT.

Concerning this clonotype itself: Being one base from a much bigger clone, this may be a read error. CDR3 sequence reads: CASSIRTGPHEQYF. The CDR3 coding sequence is TGTGCCAGTAGTATCCGGACAGGGCCCCATGAGCAGTACTTC. The chain uses TRBV19 and TRBJ2-7; 8 bases fit TRBD1. The length of the CDR3 is 14 residues. The V and J ends lost 3 bases and 7 bases, in that order; junction bases with no gene match: 8. Per the germline V gene, CDR1 is LNHDA and CDR2 is SQIVND (reference sequence). Full variable domain (outside the CDR3, taken from reference TRBV19 and TRBJ2-7): DGGITQSPKYLFRKEGQNVTLSCEQNLNHDAMYWYRQDPGQGLRLIYYSQIVNDFQKGDIAEGYSVSREKKESFPLTVTSAQKNPTAFYLCASSIRTGPHEQYFGPGTRLTVT.

In this sample, this clonotype is medium-sized (0.01 to 0.1%). The rearrangement joins TRBV29-1 to TRBJ1-2, with D maybe TRBD1 (6 bases). The CDR3 spans 11 residues. The V end was cut by 8 bases, the J end by 8 bases, with 15 bases between. Per the germline V gene, CDR1 is SQVTM and CDR2 is ANQGSEA. The chain's CDR3 is CSSGEFEGYTF. The CDR3 region has the DNA TGCAGCTCAGGGGAATTTGAGGGCTACACCTTC.

In its sample, this clonotype was seen a few times. V usage is TRBV5-6 and J usage is TRBJ1-6; D unresolved. Germline loops: CDR1 SGHDT, CDR2 YYEEEE. This CDR3 has 14 amino acids. Trimming stripped 0 bases from V and 2 bases from J, with 3 bases between. CDR3 amino acids: CASSLAPYNSPLHF. CDR3 in DNA: TGTGCCAGCAGCTTGGCTCCCTATAATTCACCCCTCCACTTT.

This clonotype has just a few counts. The chain employs TRBV18 and TRBJ2-2; the D is unclear. This CDR3 has 17 residues. V gave up 6 bases and J gave up 0 bases, with 17 bases separating them. Germline V gene data show CDR1 as KGHSH and CDR2 as LQKENI. The CDR3 reads CASSQTIPNSNTGELFF. In nucleotides, the CDR3 is TGTGCCAGCTCGCAAACCATCCCCAACTCGAACACCGGGGAGCTGTTTTTT.

The gene calls are TRBV19 and TRBJ1-5, with 10 positions matching TRBD1. The CDR3 consists of 15 residues. V shed 7 bases, J shed 6 bases, and the junction held 9 bases outside the gene matches. The germline V gene has CDR1 LNHDA and CDR2 SQIVND (reference sequence). The CDR3 spells CASISGTGEFQPQHF. CDR3 nucleotide sequence: TGTGCCAGTATTTCCGGGACAGGGGAGTTTCAGCCCCAGCATTTT.

The chain employs TRBV6-6 and TRBJ2-3, with 11 bases that match TRBD2. V was pared by 4 bases and J by 1 base, with 13 bases of the junction left unmatched. The germline gives CDR1 MNHNY, CDR2 SVGAGI (reference sequence). There are 19 residues in the CDR3. The CDR3 spells CASSSALGLAERRTDTQYF. As DNA, the CDR3 is TGTGCCAGCAGTTCCGCCCTGGGACTAGCGGAGCGGCGCACAGATACGCAGTATTTT.

This clonotype was seen a few times. The chain is built from TRBV30 and TRBJ2-3; D is perhaps TRBD2 (6 bases). Germline V gene lookup returns CDR1 GTSNPN and CDR2 SVGIG (reference sequence). Between the trimmed V and J ends, which lost 8 bases and 10 bases, there was a span of 16 bases. CDR3 length: 11 residues. The chain's CDR3 is CAVGGGAAQYF. For the CDR3, the DNA is TGTGCCGTGGGAGGTGGAGCGGCGCAGTATTTT.

This clonotype is medium-sized (0.01 to 0.1%). The chain carries TRBV27 and TRBJ2-2, with 10 positions matching TRBD2. J lost 4 bases, V lost 6 bases, and 17 bases had no gene match. CDR1 and CDR2 from the germline V gene are MNHEY and SMNVEV (reference sequence). This CDR3 is 19 amino acids long. The CDR3 region has the DNA TGTGCCAGCAGCCTAACAGTCGGTATACTAGCGGGAAGCACCGGGGAGCTGTTTTTT. Translated, it gives CASSLTVGILAGSTGELFF.

This clonotype was seen a handful of times. The chain is built from TRBV19 and TRBJ2-7; D is tentatively TRBD1 or TRBD2 (5 bases each). The CDR3 totals 14 residues. Deletions cut 8 bases from V and 0 bases from J, with 14 bases between. Germline V gene data show CDR1 as LNHDA and CDR2 as SQIVND (reference sequence). CDR3 sequence: CASALGGSSYEQYF. The CDR3 DNA follows: TGTGCCAGTGCCCTTGGGGGTAGCTCCTACGAGCAGTACTTC.

The table lists this clonotype with a few counts. This sequence joins TRBV6-5 and TRBJ1-1; D ambiguous. Germline V lookup: CDR1 MNHEY, CDR2 SVGAGI. Trimming pared 0 bases from V and 4 bases from J, leaving 9 bases between. CDR3 size: 14 residues. Written as DNA, the CDR3 is TGTGCCAGCAGTTACTCGAATATAGGCACTGAAGCTTTCTTT. Amino acids: CASSYSNIGTEAFF.

The CDR3, as DNA: TGTGCCAGCAGTGAATACCTAGCCAAAAACATTCAGTACTTC. Its protein product is CASSEYLAKNIQYF. V is TRBV6-1 and J is TRBJ2-4; the D is unclear. Germline CDR1 and CDR2: MNHNS and SASEGT. V was clipped by 2 bases and J by 0 bases, with 5 bases between them. The CDR3 runs 14 residues.

The rearrangement uses TRBV30 and TRBJ2-5; TRBD1 is a possible D gene (6 bases). The germline V gene encodes CDR1 GTSNPN and CDR2 SVGIG (reference sequence). This CDR3 is built from 14 residues. V gave up 0 bases and J gave up 3 bases, with 11 bases separating them. The chain's CDR3 is CAWSVITGKETQYF. In DNA, the CDR3 is TGTGCCTGGAGTGTGATTACAGGGAAAGAGACCCAGTACTTC. The whole variable domain, filled in from reference TRBV30 and TRBJ2-5, reads SQTIHQWPATLVQPVGSPLSLECTVEGTSNPNLYWYRQAAGRGLQLLFYSVGIGQISSEVPQNLSASRPQDRQFILSSKKLLLSDSGFYLCAWSVITGKETQYFGPGTRLLVL.

The chain combines TRBV30 with TRBJ1-4; 8 bases match TRBD1. There are 14 residues in the CDR3. Germline loops: CDR1 GTSNPN, CDR2 SVGIG (reference sequence). Trimming removed 3 bases from V and 8 bases from J; junction bases left unmatched: 8. CDR3 protein: CAWSEGQVREKLFF. The CDR3 nucleotides are TGTGCCTGGAGCGAGGGACAGGTGCGGGAAAAACTGTTTTTT.